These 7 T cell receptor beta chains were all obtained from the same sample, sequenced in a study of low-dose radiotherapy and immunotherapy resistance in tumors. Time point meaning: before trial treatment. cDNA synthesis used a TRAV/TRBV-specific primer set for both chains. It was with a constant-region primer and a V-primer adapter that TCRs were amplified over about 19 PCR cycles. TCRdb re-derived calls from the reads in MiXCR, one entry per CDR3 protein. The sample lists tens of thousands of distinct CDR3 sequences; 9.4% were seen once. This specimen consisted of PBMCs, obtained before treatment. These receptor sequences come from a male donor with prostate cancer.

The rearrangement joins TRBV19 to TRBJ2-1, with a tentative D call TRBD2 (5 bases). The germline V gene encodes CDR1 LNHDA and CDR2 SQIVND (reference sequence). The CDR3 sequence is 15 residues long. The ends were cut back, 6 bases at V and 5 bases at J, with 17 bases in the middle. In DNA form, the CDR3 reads TGTGCCAGTAGGATCAACAGAAGGGAGAACAATGAGCAGTTCTTC. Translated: CASRINRRENNEQFF.

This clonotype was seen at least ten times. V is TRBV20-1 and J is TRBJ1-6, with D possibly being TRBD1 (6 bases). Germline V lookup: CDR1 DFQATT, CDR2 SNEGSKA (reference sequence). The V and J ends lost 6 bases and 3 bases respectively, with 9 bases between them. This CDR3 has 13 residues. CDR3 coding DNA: TGCAGTGCACCGGACAGCTATAATTCACCCCTCCACTTT. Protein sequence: CSAPDSYNSPLHF.

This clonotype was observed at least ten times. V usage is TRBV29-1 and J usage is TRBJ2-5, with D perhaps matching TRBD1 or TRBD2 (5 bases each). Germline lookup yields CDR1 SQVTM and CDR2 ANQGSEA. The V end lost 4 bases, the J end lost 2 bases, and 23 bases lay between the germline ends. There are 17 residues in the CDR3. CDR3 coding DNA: TGCAGCGTTGCCGGCAGGGACGGTGATGCGAAACAAGAGACCCAGTACTTC. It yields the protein CSVAGRDGDAKQETQYF.

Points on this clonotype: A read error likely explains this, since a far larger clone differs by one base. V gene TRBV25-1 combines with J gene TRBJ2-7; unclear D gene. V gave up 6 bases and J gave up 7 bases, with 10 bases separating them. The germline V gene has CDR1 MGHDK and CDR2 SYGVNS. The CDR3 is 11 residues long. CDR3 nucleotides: TGTGCCAGCAGGATAAACAATGAGCAGTACTTC. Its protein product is CASRINNEQYF.

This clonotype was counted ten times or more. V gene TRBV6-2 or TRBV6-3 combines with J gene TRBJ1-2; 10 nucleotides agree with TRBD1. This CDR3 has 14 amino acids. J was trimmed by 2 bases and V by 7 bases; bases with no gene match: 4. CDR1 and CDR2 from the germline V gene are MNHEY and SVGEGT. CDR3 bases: TGTGCCAGCATTCCGGGACAGGGGAACTATGGCTACACCTTC. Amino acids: CASIPGQGNYGYTF.

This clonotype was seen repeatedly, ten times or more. The DNA for the CDR3 is TGTGCCAGCAGTTTAGCAGTGTCACCCCTCCACTTT. It specifies CASSLAVSPLHF. This chain connects TRBV28 to TRBJ1-6; D ambiguous. With 2 bases removed from V and 10 bases from J, the gap between germline ends came to 6 bases. CDR1 and CDR2 from the germline V gene are MDHEN and SYDVKM. The CDR3 consists of 12 residues.

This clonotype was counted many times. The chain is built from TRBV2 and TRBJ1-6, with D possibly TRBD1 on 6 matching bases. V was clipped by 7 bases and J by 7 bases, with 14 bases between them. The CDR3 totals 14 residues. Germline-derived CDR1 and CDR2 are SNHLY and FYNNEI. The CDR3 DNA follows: TGTGCCAGCATGTCGGCAGGGGTAAATTCACCCCTCCACTTT. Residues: CASMSAGVNSPLHF.